The next 7 T cell receptor beta chains were all read from a single sample in a study of tumor and adjacent non-tumor tissue in lung cancer. TCRbeta libraries were built with three rounds of nested PCR, modified from ARM-PCR. A single record per CDR3 protein comes from TCRdb applying MiXCR to the multiplex PCR reads. The sample lists more than 75,000 distinct CDR3 sequences; around 65% were seen once. The template was RNA from unsorted bulk tissue. The sample taken for sequencing was lung tumor tissue. These receptors originate from a woman between 65 and 79 years old with non-small cell lung cancer.

By sample fraction, this clonotype is medium-sized (0.01 to 0.1%). The chain uses TRBV11-2 and TRBJ2-5, with TRBD2 matching 8 bases. J was trimmed by 2 bases and V by 5 bases; bases with no gene match: 7. Germline values: CDR1 SGHAT, CDR2 FQNNGV. The CDR3 spans 15 residues. DNA of the CDR3: TGTGCCAGCAGCCCGGGGGGGACCGTACAAGAGACCCAGTACTTC. The encoded protein is CASSPGGTVQETQYF.

Comments on this clonotype: A much larger clonotype is one base distant, so this may be a read error. This chain connects TRBV28 to TRBJ1-2, with D perhaps matching TRBD1 (5 bases). Germline assignment: CDR1 MDHEN and CDR2 SYDVKM. The CDR3 sequence is 13 residues long. The CDR3 region is CGSNERVGGGYTF. The CDR3 nucleotides are TGTGGCAGCAACGAACGGGTGGGGGGTGGCTACACCTTC.

To note about this clonotype: Relative to the germline gene, one junction end is altered; a read error may explain this. The chain links TRBV6-5 to TRBJ2-5, with D perhaps matching TRBD2 (7 bases). CDR3 length: 16 residues. The germline CDR1 and CDR2 sequences are MNHEY and SVGAGI. The DNA of the CDR3 is TGTGCTAGCAGATACTCGCTTGGGGAGGGGGAAGATACCCAGTACTTC. This codes for CASRYSLGEGEDTQYF.

A few counts support this clonotype. The V gene is TRBV9, the J gene TRBJ2-6, with D tentatively TRBD1 (7 bases). CDR1 and CDR2 (germline): SGDLS, YYNGEE. V was shortened by 4 bases and J by 0 bases, with 23 bases between the two germline ends. The CDR3 runs 20 residues. The CDR3 DNA reads TGTGCCAGCAGCCTCGGGGGAAGACAGGGATCGAGCTCTGGGGCCAACGTCCTGACTTTC. Its translation: CASSLGGRQGSSSGANVLTF.

Remarks on this clonotype: A much bigger clone sits one base away, suggesting this may be a read error. The CDR3 end shows no conserved phenylalanine or tryptophan, and so a read error is likely. V and J are TRBV28 and TRBJ2-7; D not certain. V was clipped by 2 bases and J by 2 bases, with 10 bases between them. The CDR3 runs 14 residues. Germline values: CDR1 MDHEN, CDR2 SYDVKM. CDR3 loop: CASSLGQWTYEQYL. In DNA form, the CDR3 reads TGTGCCAGCAGTTTAGGTCAATGGACCTACGAGCAGTACTTA.

As for this clonotype: One end of the junction does not line up with germline, which may come from a read error. The chain carries TRBV10-3 and TRBJ2-3; possibly TRBD2 for D (5 bases). This CDR3 comprises 15 residues. Germline CDR1 ENHRY, CDR2 SYGVKD. CDR3 sequence: CAISGCREPTDPQYF. The CDR3 DNA sequence: TGTGCCATCAGCGGGTGTCGGGAACCCACAGATCCGCAGTATTTT.

V and J are TRBV29-1 and TRBJ2-1; 8 bases align to TRBD2. Germline V gene sequence: CDR1 SQVTM, CDR2 ANQGSEA. V shed 6 bases and J 4 bases; nucleotides not matched to a gene: 14. This CDR3 region has 16 residues. CDR3 nucleotide sequence: TGCAGCGTGACCCTGCGGAATAGCGGGACATACAATGAGCAGTTCTTC. This gives the protein CSVTLRNSGTYNEQFF.